This T cell receptor beta chain was sequenced during a study of cytotoxic CD8 clonotypes in ibrutinib-treated CLL. Study background: Responses comprised about 25 partial and 2 complete; at median approximately 72 months, about 14 remained remitted and roughly 12 progressed.

Sequencing was performed with immunoSEQ multiplex PCR; in TCRdb, only in-frame clones are kept and a portion is missing. The sample has 15,000 to 20,000 clones, roughly 60% seen once; the top ten hold 25%. Genomic DNA (around 2 micrograms) was obtained from cryopreserved PBMCs for construction of TCR beta libraries. CDR1 is LGHNA and CDR2 is YNFKEQ in the germline V gene. The trim removed 3 bases at V and 8 bases at J, leaving 5 bases unmatched. The CDR3 contains 15 residues. Sequenced here: PBMCs, sampled after 12 months of ibrutinib treatment. This chain uses TRBV4-2 with TRBJ2-1; 12 nucleotides match TRBD2. The receptor's source is a human donor with chronic lymphocytic leukemia. The CDR3 sequence: CASSQTSGSLYEQFF. The CDR3 DNA sequence: TGTGCCAGCAGCCAGACTAGCGGGAGTTTGTATGAGCAGTTCTTC.